Presented here are 5 T cell receptor beta chains from one specimen sequenced in a study of shared clonotypes between healthy human individuals. Here immunoSEQ multiplex PCR was the method, and the copy in TCRdb shows in-frame clones only, minus some. The sample contains roughly 2,500,000 clones, approximately 93% of which appear only once. The sample consisted of naive CD4+ T cells from PBMCs. Noted subset: CD45RA+ positively selected. These receptors all come from a man younger than 35 in good health. Some clones in this sample may be carry-over from other donors' samples.

The V gene is TRBV30, the J gene TRBJ2-7; D call uncertain. The CDR3 has 11 amino acids. Trimming shortened V by 4 bases and J by 5 bases, and 9 bases separated the two germline ends. Germline V gene lookup returns CDR1 GTSNPN and CDR2 SVGIG (reference sequence). The CDR3 coding sequence is TGTGCCTGGACCAGACAAGACGAGCAGTACTTC. Its translation is CAWTRQDEQYF.

The chain employs TRBV7-2 and TRBJ2-5, with D perhaps TRBD1 (5 bases). This CDR3 region has 15 residues. CDR1 and CDR2 from the germline V gene are SGHTA and FQGNSA. Deletions cut 2 bases from V and 5 bases from J, with 15 bases between. CDR3 sequence reads: CASSLRGGPQETQYF. The CDR3 bases are TGTGCCAGCAGCTTAAGGGGTGGGCCGCAGGAGACCCAGTACTTC.

The rearrangement links TRBV7-8 to TRBJ1-4; D is unresolved. V was cut by 5 bases and J by 7 bases, with 17 bases left in between. The CDR3 covers 15 residues. Germline V gene lookup returns CDR1 SGHVS and CDR2 FQNEAQ. CDR3 coding DNA: TGTGCCAGCAGCCCGGAGGTCACTATAGTTGAAAAACTGTTTTTT. Translating it yields CASSPEVTIVEKLFF.

The V and J genes are TRBV10-3 and TRBJ1-2, with TRBD1 matching over 8 bases. The germline V gene has CDR1 ENHRY and CDR2 SYGVKD. The CDR3 covers 15 residues. Losses at the gene ends were 4 bases for V and 5 bases for J; bases not matched to a gene: 9. The CDR3, as DNA: TGTGCCATCAGTGGACAGGGGTCGTCGGGTTATGGCTACACCTTC. Protein: CAISGQGSSGYGYTF.

This chain connects TRBV19 to TRBJ2-1, with D perhaps TRBD1 (6 bases). This CDR3 has 13 residues. V shed 11 bases and J shed 8 bases, with 19 bases lying between them. CDR1 LNHDA and CDR2 SQIVND come from the germline V gene (reference sequence). In DNA form, the CDR3 reads TGTGCCTCTCGCAGGGGACCGGGCGATGAGCAGTTCTTC. This encodes CASRRGPGDEQFF.